The clone carrying this TCR beta chain was seen more than once but under ten times. As yet, its antigen is unknown. This sample was taken from a study of T cells after yellow fever vaccination. Overall study: For low cell numbers, libraries were made with SMART-Seq v4 Ultra Low Input.

For TCR, cDNA came from 5'RACE template switching, which added a universal primer site and UMIs. Each CDR3 protein is one row after TCRdb ran MiXCR on the 5' RACE reads. The table has approximately 300,000 distinct CDR3 sequences, more than 8.5% seen once. The study's findings and limits: Abundant contaminating clonotypes from the bulk population could appear in FACS-sorted repertoires. Subsequent booster samples again held most clones from primary vaccination (more than 95% CD4, nearly 90% CD8).

The CDR3 sequence is 15 residues long. Per the germline V gene, CDR1 is SGHAT and CDR2 is FQNNGV. The germline V and J ends were trimmed by 4 bases and 0 bases, with 10 bases remaining between them. The source is a man younger than 30 who received the YFV17D yellow fever vaccine. The rearrangement uses TRBV11-2 and TRBJ1-3; the D gene is possibly TRBD1 (6 bases). The input for sequencing was PBMCs, taken on the day of the first yellow fever vaccination. The CDR3: CASSSIQGSGNTIYF. The DNA for the CDR3 is TGTGCCAGCAGCTCAATACAGGGCTCTGGAAACACCATATATTTT.